This T cell receptor (beta chain) was documented in a study of human T cells and chemical hapten exposure (TCRdb year 2021). About the study as a whole: Libraries were combined into a pool for sequencing, and differences in TCR yield between samples came mainly from small differences in library volumes within the pool. This study followed changes in the peripheral blood TCR repertoire in vivo during primary and secondary sensitization of alopecia patients to the hapten diphenylcyclopropenone (DPC). From each blood RNA sample, both TCR alpha and TCR beta chains were sequenced. What the authors observed across the whole study: The number of TCRs above 1 in 1000 frequency did not change with DPC sensitization; there was no evidence of global repertoire structure alterations. After repeated subsampling, the strength of the expansion versus patch-test correlation and the threshold at which it became significant changed.

Total RNA was extracted from unfractionated whole blood collected in Tempus Blood RNA tubes. Five or six healthy volunteers served as TCR sequencing controls and were bled at day 0, 2 weeks and 6 weeks. The V end loses 3 bases and the J end loses 2 bases, and a stretch of 10 bases separates them. In the germline V gene, CDR1 corresponds to LGHNA and CDR2 to YNFKEQ. The CDR3 measures 14 amino acids from cysteine to phenylalanine. Only the CDR3 DNA stays, 42 bases, in frame from base 1. Receptor amplification or capture employed 5' RACE. Instrument used: Illumina MiSeq. Library preparation attached unique molecular identifiers to individual cDNA molecules for quantitative, reproducible TCR counting. Per the original workflow: The median number of TCRs per sample was approximately 93,000, ranging from about 23,224 to 690,600. The Decombinator software suite was used to annotate V, J and CDR3 in the TCR reads. To make PS versus PT1 abundance plots, every sample was subsampled to the same number of TCRs (28,000). Expanded TCRs were defined as absent before sensitization and observed at least eight times at the 2-week time point. TCRdb cleaned the public reads at Q25 with fastp, built clones with MiXCR and kept in-frame beta chains. Entries that share a CDR3 protein sequence are merged under the most common genes and DNA. The V and J calls reflect TCRdb's pipeline rather than the authors' work. The sample table shows more than 140,000 distinct CDR3 sequences, and about 4% are seen once. Around 1.4% of the sample lies in the top ten.

This clonotype has just a few counts. The antigen this receptor binds is unknown. Within one base of it there is no much larger clone, and no base qualities were kept. The source of this sequence is a female donor in good health. Rearrangement joined TRBV4-2 to TRBJ1-1; no confident D gene assignment can be made. The base sequence is TGTGCCAGCAGCCATCGGGGTCGAAACACTGAAGCTTTCTTT. Its product reads: CASSHRGRNTEAFF.